This T cell receptor (beta chain) was identified during a study of cytomegalovirus exposure and HLA in healthy donors. General study results and limits: Many donors shared some public TCRs, even though most TCR sequences were rare. TCR beta sequences numbering fewer than 20,000 were associated with HLA alleles at 0.05 false discovery rate in a later analysis.

This PCR relied on a set of 60 Vbeta primers and 13 Jbeta primers. Measured with immunoSEQ multiplex PCR; TCRdb has only the in-frame clones, and not every one. The table includes tens of thousands of clones, 70% to 85% detected once. The CDR3 has 16 residues. Germline V CDR1 and CDR2: SGHTA, FQGTGA. Concerning this clone itself: Its antigen is undetermined. At one boundary the junction diverges from the germline segment, which might be a read error.

Sequencing was carried out using PBMCs. This rearrangement joins TRBV7-3 to TRBJ2-2, with 7 bases matching TRBD1. The origin of this receptor is a young man in good health and CMV-seronegative. The CDR3 spells CSSSQNTGVRGGELFF. The CDR3 DNA reads TGTTCCAGCAGTCAAAACACAGGGGTTCGGGGCGGGGAGCTGTTTTTT.